This T cell receptor (beta chain) emerged from a study of memory CD4+ T cells and cytomegalovirus serostatus. Study-wide context: Donors were healthy Belgian adults, under ten CMV seropositive and 20 to 30 seronegative.

Note on this clone: Its antigen is unknown.

Overall study results and limits: Each of around 69 CMV-associated TCRbeta sequences occurred in one to five individuals.

The CDR3 consists of 17 residues. Between the trimmed V and J ends, which lost 6 bases and 10 bases, there was a span of 25 bases. The V gene's germline CDR1 is MDHEN and CDR2 SYDVKM. In the source study's methods: After removing out-of-frame reads, approximately 2.2 million distinct TCRbeta sequences remained. TCRdb keeps only in-frame clones here, not all; method: immunoSEQ multiplex PCR. V, J and clone size are taken as reported in that table, and D and trimming were inferred from the DNA itself. The table lists 55,000 to 60,000 clones, around 80% of them singletons, with 1.1% in the top ten. Single viable CD3+CD4+CD8-CD45RO+ cells were sorted as the memory CD4+ T cells.

Material: memory CD4+ T cells from blood. This receptor was obtained from an adult in good health and CMV-seronegative. V and J are TRBV28 and TRBJ1-6; D gene uncertain. Written as DNA, the CDR3 is TGTGCCAGCAGCACTTACTCGGGTGGGGTAGTTTGGTCACCCCTCCACTTT. Amino acids: CASSTYSGGVVWSPLHF.